This T cell receptor (beta chain) was found in a study of cytotoxic CD8 clonotypes in ibrutinib-treated CLL. About the study: Patient counts were ten to eleven relapsed/refractory, around 15 treatment-naive and around 18 IGHV unmutated. The sample average was 255,043 productive templates and just under 95,000 productive rearrangements.

On this clone itself: Its specificity is not known.

Study-wide findings and caveats: Public clonotypes were rare and shrank or held steady on treatment.

Germline V gene sequence: CDR1 MNHEY, CDR2 SMNVEV (reference sequence). V lost 6 bases and J lost 2, with 17 bases in between. The CDR3 spans 16 residues. Researchers set a sequencing depth target of 1 in 200,000 to 1 in 1 million T cells. Clones were sequenced by immunoSEQ multiplex PCR, and TCRdb holds only the in-frame ones, with some missing. This sample has 35,000 or so clones, with over 55% found just once. Sequences were derived from PBMCs, sampled at disease progression, from a patient treated with ibrutinib. V usage is TRBV27 and J usage is TRBJ2-1, with D perhaps matching TRBD1 (7 bases). This TCR was sampled from a human donor with chronic lymphocytic leukemia. The CDR3 reads CASRPPGGPTYNEQFF. For the CDR3, the DNA is TGTGCCAGCAGGCCACCAGGGGGGCCTACCTACAATGAGCAGTTCTTC.